This is a list of T cell receptor beta chains from one sample in a study of CD4+ T cells in melanoma. The table came from immunoSEQ multiplex PCR; TCRdb's copy has only in-frame clones and leaves some out. The table lists 20,000 to 25,000 clones, more than 70% of them singletons. These receptors came from a human donor with melanoma. CDR3s include the opening cysteine and the closing phenylalanine or tryptophan. The D gene is left open where the match is weak. For some rows the clone size is stated as once, few or many, or as a class when expanded; others skip it.

>NA|TRBJ2-1|TRBV6-5|TRBD2|14
CASTPRGGYNEQFF
TGTGCCAGCACTCCCCGGGGGGGCTACAATGAGCAGTTCTTC
>NA|TRBJ1-2|TRBV18|TRBD1|13
CASSPGTGVGYTF
TGTGCCAGCTCACCAGGGACAGGGGTCGGCTACACCTTC
>few|TRBJ2-1|TRBV18|TRBD1|16
CASSPPGQGIYNEQFF
TGTGCCAGCTCACCCCCGGGACAGGGAATCTACAATGAGCAGTTCTTC
>NA|TRBJ2-1|TRBV11-3|NA|13
CASSRGTYNEQFF
TGTGCCAGCAGCCGGGGGACCTACAATGAGCAGTTCTTC
>NA|TRBJ2-7|TRBV27|TRBD1|17
CASSFKALGTVSYEQYF
TGTGCCAGCAGTTTTAAGGCCCTCGGGACAGTCTCCTACGAGCAGTACTTC
>NA|TRBJ2-5|TRBV11-2|NA|15
CASSLEYGGSETQYF
TGTGCCAGCAGCTTAGAATACGGAGGATCAGAGACCCAGTACTTC
>NA|TRBJ2-4|TRBV5-4|TRBD1|12
CASSRTGTGVLF
TGTGCCAGCAGCCGGACCGGGACAGGGGTCCTTTTC
>NA|TRBJ2-1|TRBV15|NA|16
CATSRRPGPESNEQFF
TGTGCCACCAGCAGACGCCCGGGCCCTGAGTCCAATGAGCAGTTCTTC
>once|TRBJ2-5|TRBV7-8|NA|11
CASSLGGTQYF
TGTGCCAGCAGCTTAGGAGGGACCCAGTACTTC
>NA|TRBJ2-3|TRBV29-1|NA|13
CSVGGEFTDTQYF
TGCAGCGTTGGGGGGGAGTTCACAGATACGCAGTATTTT
>NA|TRBJ2-7|TRBV11-2|TRBD2|15
CASSLGTQRGYEQYF
TGTGCCAGCAGCTTAGGTACCCAGCGGGGTTACGAGCAGTACTTC
>NA|TRBJ1-1|TRBV7-9|NA|15
CASSSTRAPETEAFF
TGTGCCAGCAGCTCTACGAGGGCCCCGGAGACTGAAGCTTTCTTT
>NA|TRBJ1-1|TRBV14|NA|15
CASSQDKGSRTEAFF
TGTGCCAGCAGCCAAGATAAAGGGAGTCGGACTGAAGCTTTCTTT
>NA|TRBJ2-2|TRBV6-5|NA|16
CASSYDMWGRTGELFF
TGTGCCAGCAGTTACGACATGTGGGGCCGCACCGGGGAGCTGTTTTTT
>NA|TRBJ2-1|TRBV19|TRBD1|15
CASSPDRGPYNEQFF
TGTGCCAGTAGTCCGGACAGGGGGCCCTACAATGAGCAGTTCTTC
>NA|TRBJ1-3|TRBV30|NA|14
CAWSIPGGGNTIYF
TGTGCCTGGAGTATTCCGGGGGGGGGAAACACCATATATTTT
>NA|TRBJ2-4|TRBV19|NA|12
CASDEGPNIQYF
TGTGCCAGTGATGAAGGGCCAAACATTCAGTACTTC
>once|TRBJ2-3|TRBV7-3|NA|13
CASSLLGADTQYF
TGTGCCAGCAGCTTATTGGGGGCGGATACGCAGTATTTT
>NA|TRBJ2-1|TRBV4-1|TRBD2|16
CASSYRLAGGWDEQFF
TGCGCCAGCAGCTATAGACTAGCGGGGGGGTGGGATGAGCAGTTCTTC
>NA|TRBJ2-3|TRBV21-1|NA|12
CAGDNSTDTQYF
TGTGCCGGGGACAACAGCACAGATACGCAGTATTTT
>few|TRBJ1-6|TRBV5-6|NA|17
CASSLAQHGAYNSPLHF
TGTGCCAGCAGCTTGGCTCAGCACGGCGCCTATAATTCACCCCTCCACTTT
>once|TRBJ1-2|TRBV29-1|TRBD1|12
CSIGGGSFGYTF
TGCAGCATAGGGGGCGGATCGTTTGGCTACACCTTC
>NA|TRBJ2-6|TRBV18|TRBD1|19
CASSPAGTGQLSGANVLTF
TGTGCCAGCTCACCTGCCGGGACAGGACAATTATCTGGGGCCAACGTCCTGACTTTC
>NA|TRBJ2-5|TRBV7-9|NA|15
CASSFALGPRETQYF
TGTGCCAGCAGCTTTGCTCTGGGCCCGAGGGAGACCCAGTACTTC
>NA|TRBJ1-2|TRBV7-8|NA|14
CASSPAGLNYGYTF
TGTGCCAGCAGCCCTGCCGGGCTTAACTATGGCTACACCTTC
>NA|TRBJ2-7|TRBV6-5|NA|11
CASTLFGEQYF
TGTGCCAGCACCCTCTTCGGGGAGCAGTACTTC
>few|TRBJ1-6|TRBV5-6|NA|14
CASSLWQVNSPLHF
TGTGCCAGCAGCTTGTGGCAGGTTAATTCACCCCTCCACTTT
>NA|TRBJ1-4|TRBV7-9|NA|13
CASSFGRLEKLFF
TGTGCCAGCAGCTTCGGCAGGCTGGAAAAACTGTTTTTT
>NA|TRBJ1-5|TRBV6-5|TRBD1|15
CASSYSRPGGRPQHF
TGTGCCAGCAGTTACTCGCGTCCAGGGGGCCGGCCCCAGCATTTT
>NA|TRBJ2-7|TRBV2|TRBD1|13
CASSQQGDGEQYF
TGTGCCAGCAGCCAACAGGGGGATGGCGAGCAGTACTTC
>NA|TRBJ1-1|TRBV6-5|NA|13
CASGVRGLGEAFF
TGTGCCAGCGGGGTCAGGGGATTAGGTGAAGCTTTCTTT
>NA|TRBJ2-3|TRBV30|NA|13
CACTVGNTDTQYF
TGTGCCTGCACTGTGGGGAACACAGATACGCAGTATTTT
>NA|TRBJ1-1|TRBV30|TRBD1|15
CAWSEDRGMNTEAFF
TGTGCCTGGAGTGAGGACAGGGGTATGAACACTGAAGCTTTCTTT
>NA|TRBJ2-7|TRBV4-1|TRBD1|15
CASSAYSDRVYEQYF
TGCGCCAGCAGTGCCTATTCCGACAGGGTATACGAGCAGTACTTC
>NA|TRBJ2-1|TRBV7-2|TRBD2|16
CASSLALRRGGNEQFF
TGTGCCAGCAGCTTAGCGCTCCGGCGGGGGGGCAATGAGCAGTTCTTC
>NA|TRBJ2-1|TRBV7-6|NA|13
CASSLAALNKQFF
TGTGCCAGCAGCTTGGCGGCACTCAATAAGCAGTTCTTC
>NA|TRBJ1-2|TRBV6-7|TRBD1|16
CASSGTRQGGDYGYTF
TGTGCCAGCAGTGGGACAAGACAGGGGGGTGACTATGGCTACACCTTC
>NA|TRBJ2-3|TRBV14|TRBD2|17
CASSQLGLARSTDTQYF
TGTGCCAGCAGCCAGCTGGGACTAGCTAGGAGCACAGATACGCAGTATTTT
>NA|TRBJ2-5|TRBV9|NA|15
CASSGSPGLQETQYF
TGTGCCAGCAGCGGCTCGCCGGGACTGCAAGAGACCCAGTACTTC